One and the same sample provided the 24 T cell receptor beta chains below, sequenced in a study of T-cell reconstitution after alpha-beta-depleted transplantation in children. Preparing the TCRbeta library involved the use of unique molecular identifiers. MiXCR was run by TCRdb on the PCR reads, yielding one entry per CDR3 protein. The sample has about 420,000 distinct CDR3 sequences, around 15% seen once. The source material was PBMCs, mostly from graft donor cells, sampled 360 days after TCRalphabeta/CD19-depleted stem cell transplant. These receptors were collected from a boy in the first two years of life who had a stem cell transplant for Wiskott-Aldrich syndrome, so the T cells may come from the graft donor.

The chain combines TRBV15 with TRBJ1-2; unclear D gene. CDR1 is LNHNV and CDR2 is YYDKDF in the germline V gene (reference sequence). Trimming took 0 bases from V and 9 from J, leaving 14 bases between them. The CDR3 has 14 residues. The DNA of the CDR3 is TGTGCCACCAGCAGAGATTCTGGGAGTAGGCGCTACACCTTC. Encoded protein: CATSRDSGSRRYTF.

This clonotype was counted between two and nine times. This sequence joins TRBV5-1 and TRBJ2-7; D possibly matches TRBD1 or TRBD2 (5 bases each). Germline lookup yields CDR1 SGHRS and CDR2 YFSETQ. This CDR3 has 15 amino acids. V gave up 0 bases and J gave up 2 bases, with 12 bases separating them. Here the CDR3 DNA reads TGCGCCAGCAGCTTGGGGGACGGGCTTACCTACGAGCAGTACTTC. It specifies CASSLGDGLTYEQYF.

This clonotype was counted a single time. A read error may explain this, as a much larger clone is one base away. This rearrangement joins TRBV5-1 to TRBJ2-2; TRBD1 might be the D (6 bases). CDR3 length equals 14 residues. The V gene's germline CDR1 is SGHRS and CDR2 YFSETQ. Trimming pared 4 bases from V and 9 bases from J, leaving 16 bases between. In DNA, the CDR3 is TGCGCCAGCAGCCCACAGGGTGCGAGCAGGGAGCTGTTTTTT. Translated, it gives CASSPQGASRELFF.

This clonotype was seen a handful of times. The CDR3 spells CASSVVGEGLAVTGELFF. CDR3 DNA sequence: TGTGCCAGCAGCGTAGTAGGGGAAGGACTAGCGGTCACCGGGGAGCTGTTTTTT. The chain is built from TRBV9 and TRBJ2-2; 10 nucleotides match TRBD2. CDR3 size: 18 residues. J gave up 4 bases and V 0 bases, and 9 bases lay outside the gene matches. Per the germline V gene, CDR1 is SGDLS and CDR2 is YYNGEE. The entire variable domain, with the rest obtained from reference TRBV9 and TRBJ2-2, is as follows: DSGVTQTPKHLITATGQRVTLRCSPRSGDLSVYWYQQSLDQGLQFLIQYYNGEERAKGNILERFSAQQFPDLHSELNLSSLELGDSALYFCASSVVGEGLAVTGELFFGEGSRLTVL.

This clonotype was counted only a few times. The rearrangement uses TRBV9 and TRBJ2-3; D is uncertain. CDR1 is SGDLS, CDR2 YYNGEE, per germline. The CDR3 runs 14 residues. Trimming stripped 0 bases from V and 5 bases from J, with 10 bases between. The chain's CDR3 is CASSVDSAGDTQYF. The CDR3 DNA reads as TGTGCCAGCAGCGTAGACTCCGCCGGAGATACGCAGTATTTT.

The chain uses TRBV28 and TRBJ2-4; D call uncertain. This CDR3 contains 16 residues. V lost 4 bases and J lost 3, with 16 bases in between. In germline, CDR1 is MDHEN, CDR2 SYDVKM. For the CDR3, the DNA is TGTGCCAGCAGTTACCCGCCCTACTATTACAAAAACATTCAGTACTTC. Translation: CASSYPPYYYKNIQYF. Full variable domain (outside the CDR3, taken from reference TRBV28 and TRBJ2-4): DVKVTQSSRYLVKRTGEKVFLECVQDMDHENMFWYRQDPGLGLRLIYFSYDVKMKEKGDIPEGYSVSREKKERFSLILESASTNQTSMYLCASSYPPYYYKNIQYFGAGTRLSVL.

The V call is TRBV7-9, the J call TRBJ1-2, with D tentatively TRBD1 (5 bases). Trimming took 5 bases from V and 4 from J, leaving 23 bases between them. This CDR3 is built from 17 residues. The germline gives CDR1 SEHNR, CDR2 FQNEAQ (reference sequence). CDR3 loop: CASSARRTFPPCYGYTF. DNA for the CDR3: TGTGCCAGCAGCGCCCGACGGACATTCCCGCCCTGCTATGGCTACACCTTC.

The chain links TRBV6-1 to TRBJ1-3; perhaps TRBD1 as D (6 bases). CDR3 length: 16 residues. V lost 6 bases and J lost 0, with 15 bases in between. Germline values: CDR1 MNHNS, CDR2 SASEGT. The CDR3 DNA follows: TGTGCCAGCAGGCAGGGGCGCGGTGGCTCTGGAAACACCATATATTTT. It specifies CASRQGRGGSGNTIYF.

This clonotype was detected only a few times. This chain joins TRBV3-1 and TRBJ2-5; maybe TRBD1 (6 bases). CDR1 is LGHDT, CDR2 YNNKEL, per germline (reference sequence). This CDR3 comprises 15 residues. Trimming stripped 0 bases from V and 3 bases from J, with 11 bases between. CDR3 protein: CASSQEYRAKETQYF. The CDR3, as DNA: TGTGCCAGCAGCCAAGAATACAGGGCAAAAGAGACCCAGTACTTC.

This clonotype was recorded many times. This CDR3 reads CASSGGVTGELFF. The CDR3 DNA sequence: TGCGCCAGCAGCGGGGGGGTCACCGGGGAGCTGTTTTTT. The V gene is TRBV5-1, the J gene TRBJ2-2, with 7 bases matching TRBD2. Germline loops: CDR1 SGHRS, CDR2 YFSETQ. The CDR3 is made up of 13 amino acids. Trimming cost V 4 bases and J 4 bases; bases outside gene matches: 1.

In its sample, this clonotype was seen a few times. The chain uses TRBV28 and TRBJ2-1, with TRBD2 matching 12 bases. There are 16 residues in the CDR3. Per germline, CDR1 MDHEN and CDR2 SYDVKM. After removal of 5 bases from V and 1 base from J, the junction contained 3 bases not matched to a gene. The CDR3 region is CASSPSGRESYNEQFF. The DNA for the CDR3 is TGTGCCAGCAGTCCTAGCGGGAGGGAGTCCTACAATGAGCAGTTCTTC.

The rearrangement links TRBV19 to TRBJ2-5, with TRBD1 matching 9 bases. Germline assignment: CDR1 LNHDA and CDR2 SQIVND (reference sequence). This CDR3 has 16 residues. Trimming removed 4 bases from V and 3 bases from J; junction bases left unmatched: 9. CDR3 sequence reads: CASSSGTGGAEETQYF. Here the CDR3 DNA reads TGTGCCAGTAGTAGTGGAACAGGGGGCGCCGAAGAGACCCAGTACTTC.

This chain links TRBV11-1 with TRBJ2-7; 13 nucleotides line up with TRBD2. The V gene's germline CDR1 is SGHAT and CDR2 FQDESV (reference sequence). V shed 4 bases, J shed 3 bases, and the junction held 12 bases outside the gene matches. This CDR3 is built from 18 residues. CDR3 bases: TGTGCCAGCAGCTCGACTAGCGGGAGGACCCCTGCCCTCTACGAGCAGTACTTC. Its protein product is CASSSTSGRTPALYEQYF.

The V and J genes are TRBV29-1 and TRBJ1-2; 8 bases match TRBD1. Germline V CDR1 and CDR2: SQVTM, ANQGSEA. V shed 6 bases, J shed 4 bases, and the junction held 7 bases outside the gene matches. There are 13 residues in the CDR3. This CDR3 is CSVRTDRAYGYTF. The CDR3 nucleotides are TGCAGCGTCAGGACGGACAGGGCCTATGGCTACACCTTC.

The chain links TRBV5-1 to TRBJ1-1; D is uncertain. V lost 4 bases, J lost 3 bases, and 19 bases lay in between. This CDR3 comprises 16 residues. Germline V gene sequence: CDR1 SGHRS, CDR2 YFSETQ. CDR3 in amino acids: CASSPWPVRRDTEAFF. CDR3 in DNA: TGCGCCAGCAGCCCATGGCCGGTCCGAAGGGACACTGAAGCTTTCTTT.

Written as DNA, the CDR3 is TGCAGCGTTTACGCGGTATTCCCCTACAATGAGCAGTTCTTC. Amino acid sequence: CSVYAVFPYNEQFF. The gene calls are TRBV29-1 and TRBJ2-1, with D unclear. Germline V gene lookup returns CDR1 SQVTM and CDR2 ANQGSEA. V dropped 5 bases and J dropped 2 bases, with 13 bases sitting between them. The CDR3 is 14 residues long.

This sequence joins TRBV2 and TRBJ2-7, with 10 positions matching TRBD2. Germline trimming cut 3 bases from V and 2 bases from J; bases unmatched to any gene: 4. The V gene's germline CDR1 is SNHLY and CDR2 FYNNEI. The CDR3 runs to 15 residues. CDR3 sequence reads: CASSDWTSGTYEQYF. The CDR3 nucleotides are TGTGCCAGCAGTGATTGGACTAGCGGAACCTACGAGCAGTACTTC.

As DNA, the CDR3 is TGCGCCAGTCATACAGGGACCGGGGAGCTGTTTTTT. Protein sequence: CASHTGTGELFF. This chain connects TRBV5-1 to TRBJ2-2, with a possible D match to TRBD1 (6 bases). V lost 8 bases to trimming and J lost 5 bases, with 10 bases between them. Germline lookup yields CDR1 SGHRS and CDR2 YFSETQ. This CDR3 is 12 amino acids long. Complete variable domain (other parts from reference TRBV5-1 and TRBJ2-2): KAGVTQTPRYLIKTRGQQVTLSCSPISGHRSVSWYQQTPGQGLQFLFEYFSETQRNKGNFPGRFSGRQFSNSRSEMNVSTLELGDSALYLCASHTGTGELFFGEGSRLTVL.

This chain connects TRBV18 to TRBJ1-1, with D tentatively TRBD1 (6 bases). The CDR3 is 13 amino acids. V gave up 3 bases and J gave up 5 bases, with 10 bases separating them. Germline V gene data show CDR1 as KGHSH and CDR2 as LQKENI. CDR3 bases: TGTGCCAGCTCACCCACAGGGAGGACTGAAGCTTTCTTT. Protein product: CASSPTGRTEAFF.

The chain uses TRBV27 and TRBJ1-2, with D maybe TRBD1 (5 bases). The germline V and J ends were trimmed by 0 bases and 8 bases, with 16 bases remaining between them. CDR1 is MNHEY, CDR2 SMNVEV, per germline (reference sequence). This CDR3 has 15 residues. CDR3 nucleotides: TGTGCCAGCAGTTTATCGAGGCCGCGGAGGGGCGGCTACACCTTC. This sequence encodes CASSLSRPRRGGYTF.

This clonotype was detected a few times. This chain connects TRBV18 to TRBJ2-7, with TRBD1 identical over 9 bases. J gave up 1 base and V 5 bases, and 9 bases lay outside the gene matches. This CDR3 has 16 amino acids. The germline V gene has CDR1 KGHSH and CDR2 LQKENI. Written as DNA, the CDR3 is TGTGCCAGCTCATTTACAGGGGGCTTCCCGTCCTACGAGCAGTACTTC. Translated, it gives CASSFTGGFPSYEQYF. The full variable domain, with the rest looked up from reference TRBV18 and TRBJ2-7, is NAGVMQNPRHLVRRRGQEARLRCSPMKGHSHVYWYRQLPEEGLKFMVYLQKENIIDESGMPKERFSAEFPKEGPSILRIQQVVRGDSAAYFCASSFTGGFPSYEQYFGPGTRLTVT.

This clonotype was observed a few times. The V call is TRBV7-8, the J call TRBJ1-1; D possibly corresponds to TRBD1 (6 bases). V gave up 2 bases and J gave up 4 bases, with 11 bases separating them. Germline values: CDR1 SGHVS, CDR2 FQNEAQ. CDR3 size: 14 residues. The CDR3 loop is CASSLIGGGTEAFF. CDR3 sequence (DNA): TGTGCCAGCAGCTTAATAGGGGGGGGCACTGAAGCTTTCTTT.

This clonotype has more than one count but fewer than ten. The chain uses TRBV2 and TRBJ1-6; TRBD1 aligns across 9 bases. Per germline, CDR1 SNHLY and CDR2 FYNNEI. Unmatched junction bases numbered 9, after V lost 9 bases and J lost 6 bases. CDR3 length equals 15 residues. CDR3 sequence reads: CASNPQGASNSPLHF. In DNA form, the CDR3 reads TGTGCCAGTAATCCACAGGGGGCTAGTAATTCACCCCTCCACTTT.

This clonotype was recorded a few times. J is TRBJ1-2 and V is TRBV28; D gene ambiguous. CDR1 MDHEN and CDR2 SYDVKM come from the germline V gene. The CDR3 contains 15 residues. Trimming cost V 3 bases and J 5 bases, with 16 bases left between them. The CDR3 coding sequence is TGTGCCAGCAGTTTTTTTGCGGGGAACCAATATGGCTACACCTTC. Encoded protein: CASSFFAGNQYGYTF.